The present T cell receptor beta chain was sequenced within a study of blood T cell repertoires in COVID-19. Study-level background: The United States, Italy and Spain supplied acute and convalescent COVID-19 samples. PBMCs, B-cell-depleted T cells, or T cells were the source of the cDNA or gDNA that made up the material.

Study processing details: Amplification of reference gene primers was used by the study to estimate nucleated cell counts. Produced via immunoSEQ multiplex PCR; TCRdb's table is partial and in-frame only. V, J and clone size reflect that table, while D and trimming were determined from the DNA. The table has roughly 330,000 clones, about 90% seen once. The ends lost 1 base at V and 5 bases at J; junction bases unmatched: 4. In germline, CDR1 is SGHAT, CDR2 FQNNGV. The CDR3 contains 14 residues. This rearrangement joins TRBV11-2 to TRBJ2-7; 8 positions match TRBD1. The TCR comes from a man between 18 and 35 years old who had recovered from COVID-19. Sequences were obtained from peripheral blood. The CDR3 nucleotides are TGTGCCAGCAGCTTAGGCGGGACAGGCGACGAGCAGTACTTC. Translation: CASSLGGTGDEQYF.